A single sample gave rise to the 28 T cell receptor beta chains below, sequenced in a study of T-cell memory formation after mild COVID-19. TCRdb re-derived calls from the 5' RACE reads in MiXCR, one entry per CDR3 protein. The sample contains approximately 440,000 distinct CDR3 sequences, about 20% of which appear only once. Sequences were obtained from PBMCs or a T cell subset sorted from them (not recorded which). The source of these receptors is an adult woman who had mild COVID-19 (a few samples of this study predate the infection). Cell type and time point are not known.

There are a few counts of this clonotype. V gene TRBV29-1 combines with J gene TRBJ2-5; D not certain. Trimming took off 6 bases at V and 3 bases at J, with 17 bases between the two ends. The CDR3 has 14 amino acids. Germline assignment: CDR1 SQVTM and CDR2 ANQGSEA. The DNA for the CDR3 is TGCAGCGTCGAGGTAGGCTCATCGGAAGAGACCCAGTACTTC. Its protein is CSVEVGSSEETQYF.

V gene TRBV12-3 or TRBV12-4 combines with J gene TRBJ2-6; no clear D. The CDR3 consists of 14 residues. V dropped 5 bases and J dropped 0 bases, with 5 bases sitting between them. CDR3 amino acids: CASSINSGANVLTF. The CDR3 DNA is TGTGCCAGCAGTATTAACTCTGGGGCCAACGTCCTGACTTTC.

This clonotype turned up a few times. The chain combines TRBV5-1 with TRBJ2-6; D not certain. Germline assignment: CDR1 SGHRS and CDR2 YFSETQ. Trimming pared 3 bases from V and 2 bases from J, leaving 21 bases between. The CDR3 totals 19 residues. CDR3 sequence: CASSSRRVAPSPGANVLTF. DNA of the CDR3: TGCGCCAGCAGCTCAAGACGGGTCGCTCCTTCCCCTGGGGCCAACGTCCTGACTTTC. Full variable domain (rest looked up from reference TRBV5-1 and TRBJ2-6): KAGVTQTPRYLIKTRGQQVTLSCSPISGHRSVSWYQQTPGQGLQFLFEYFSETQRNKGNFPGRFSGRQFSNSRSEMNVSTLELGDSALYLCASSSRRVAPSPGANVLTFGAGSRLTVL.

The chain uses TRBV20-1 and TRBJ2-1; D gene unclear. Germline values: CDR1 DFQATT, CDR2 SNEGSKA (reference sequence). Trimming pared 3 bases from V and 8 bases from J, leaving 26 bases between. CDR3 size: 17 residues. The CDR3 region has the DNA TGCAGTGCTAGGGGATTTAGGACGGCCGTTGATGTGGATGAGCAGTTCTTC. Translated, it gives CSARGFRTAVDVDEQFF.

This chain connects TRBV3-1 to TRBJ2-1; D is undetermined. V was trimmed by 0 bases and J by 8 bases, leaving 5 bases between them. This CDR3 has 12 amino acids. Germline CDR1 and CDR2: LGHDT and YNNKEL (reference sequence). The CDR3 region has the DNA TGTGCCAGCAGCCAAGAGGGTGATGAGCAGTTCTTC. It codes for CASSQEGDEQFF.

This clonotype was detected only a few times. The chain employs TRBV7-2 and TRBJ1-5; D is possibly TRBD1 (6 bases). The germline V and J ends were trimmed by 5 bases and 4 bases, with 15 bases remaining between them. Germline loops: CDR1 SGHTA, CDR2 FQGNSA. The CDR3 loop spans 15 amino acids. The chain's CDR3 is CASSRTGSWNQPQHF. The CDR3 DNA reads TGTGCCAGCAGCAGAACAGGGTCTTGGAATCAGCCCCAGCATTTT.

As DNA, the CDR3 is TGTGCCAGCAACCCTTTAACGGGGCCGACCCATACGCAGTATTTT. Protein sequence: CASNPLTGPTHTQYF. V is TRBV7-9 and J is TRBJ2-3; tentatively, D is TRBD1 or TRBD2 (5 bases each). The V and J ends lost 7 bases and 7 bases respectively, with 21 bases between them. CDR3 size: 15 residues. Germline lookup yields CDR1 SEHNR and CDR2 FQNEAQ (reference sequence).

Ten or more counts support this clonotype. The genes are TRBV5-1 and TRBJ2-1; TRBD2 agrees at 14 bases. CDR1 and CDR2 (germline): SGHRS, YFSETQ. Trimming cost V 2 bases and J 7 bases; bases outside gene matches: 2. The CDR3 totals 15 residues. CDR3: CASSLGTSGRNEQFF. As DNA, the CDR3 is TGCGCCAGCAGCTTAGGGACTAGCGGGAGAAATGAGCAGTTCTTC.

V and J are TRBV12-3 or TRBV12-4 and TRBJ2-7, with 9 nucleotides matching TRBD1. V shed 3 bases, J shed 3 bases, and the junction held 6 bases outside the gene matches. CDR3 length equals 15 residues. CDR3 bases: TGTGCCAGCAGTTTTCGGGGACAGGGATTCTACGAGCAGTACTTC. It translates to CASSFRGQGFYEQYF.

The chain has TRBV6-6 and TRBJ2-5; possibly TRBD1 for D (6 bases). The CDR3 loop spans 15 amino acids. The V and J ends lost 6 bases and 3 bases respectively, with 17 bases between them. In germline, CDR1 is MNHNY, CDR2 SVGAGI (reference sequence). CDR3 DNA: TGTGCCAGCAGCAACTCCCTACAGGGCGAAGAGACCCAGTACTTC. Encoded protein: CASSNSLQGEETQYF.

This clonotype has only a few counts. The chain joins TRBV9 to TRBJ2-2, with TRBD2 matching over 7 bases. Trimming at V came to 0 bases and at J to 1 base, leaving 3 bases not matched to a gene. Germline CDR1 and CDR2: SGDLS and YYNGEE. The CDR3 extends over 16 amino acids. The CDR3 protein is CASSVEPSGNTGELFF. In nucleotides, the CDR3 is TGTGCCAGCAGCGTAGAACCTAGCGGGAACACCGGGGAGCTGTTTTTT.

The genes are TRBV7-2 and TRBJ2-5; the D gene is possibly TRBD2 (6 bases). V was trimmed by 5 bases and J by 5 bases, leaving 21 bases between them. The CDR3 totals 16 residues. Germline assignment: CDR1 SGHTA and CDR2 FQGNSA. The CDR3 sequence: CASSPNPRGLMETQYF. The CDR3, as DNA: TGTGCCAGCAGCCCTAACCCACGGGGACTCATGGAGACCCAGTACTTC.

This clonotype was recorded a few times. The DNA of the CDR3 is TGTGCCAGCAGCGTAGTGATGGGCAATTACAATGAGCAGTTCTTC. Its protein is CASSVVMGNYNEQFF. The V call is TRBV9, the J call TRBJ2-1; D gene unclear. CDR1 is SGDLS, CDR2 YYNGEE, per germline. The ends were cut back, 0 bases at V and 4 bases at J, with 11 bases in the middle. The CDR3 consists of 15 residues.

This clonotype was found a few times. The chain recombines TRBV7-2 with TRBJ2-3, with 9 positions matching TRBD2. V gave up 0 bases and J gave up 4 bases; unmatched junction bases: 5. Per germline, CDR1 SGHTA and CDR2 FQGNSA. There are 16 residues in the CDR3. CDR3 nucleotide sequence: TGTGCCAGCAGCTTAGCGACAGCGGGAGGCGCAGATACGCAGTATTTT. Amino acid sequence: CASSLATAGGADTQYF.

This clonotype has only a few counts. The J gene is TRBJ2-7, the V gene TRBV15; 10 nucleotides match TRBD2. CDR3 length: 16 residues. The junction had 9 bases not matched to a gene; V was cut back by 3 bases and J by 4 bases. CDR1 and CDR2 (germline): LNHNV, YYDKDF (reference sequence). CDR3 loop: CATSRLAGEVWYEQYF. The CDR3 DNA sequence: TGTGCCACCAGCAGGCTAGCGGGAGAGGTATGGTACGAGCAGTACTTC.

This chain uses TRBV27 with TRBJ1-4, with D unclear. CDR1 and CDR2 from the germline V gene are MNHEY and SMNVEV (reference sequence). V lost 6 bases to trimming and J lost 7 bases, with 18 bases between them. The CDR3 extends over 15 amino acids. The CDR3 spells CASRADGGLTEKLFF. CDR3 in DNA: TGTGCCAGCAGGGCTGACGGAGGTTTAACTGAAAAACTGTTTTTT.

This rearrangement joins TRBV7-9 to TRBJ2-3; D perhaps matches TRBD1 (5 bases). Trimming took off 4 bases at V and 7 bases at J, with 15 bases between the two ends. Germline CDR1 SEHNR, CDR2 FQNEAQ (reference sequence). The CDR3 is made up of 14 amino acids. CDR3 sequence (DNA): TGTGCCAGCAGCTCACTGAATGCAGGGTATACGCAGTATTTT. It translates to CASSSLNAGYTQYF.

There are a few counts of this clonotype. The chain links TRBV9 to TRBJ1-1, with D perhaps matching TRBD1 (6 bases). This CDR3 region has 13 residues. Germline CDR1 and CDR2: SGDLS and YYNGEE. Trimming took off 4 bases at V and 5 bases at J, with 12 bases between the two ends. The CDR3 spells CASSPMGATEAFF. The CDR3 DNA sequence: TGTGCCAGCAGCCCCATGGGGGCAACTGAAGCTTTCTTT. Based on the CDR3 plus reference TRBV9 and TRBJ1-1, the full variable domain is DSGVTQTPKHLITATGQRVTLRCSPRSGDLSVYWYQQSLDQGLQFLIQYYNGEERAKGNILERFSAQQFPDLHSELNLSSLELGDSALYFCASSPMGATEAFFGQGTRLTVV.

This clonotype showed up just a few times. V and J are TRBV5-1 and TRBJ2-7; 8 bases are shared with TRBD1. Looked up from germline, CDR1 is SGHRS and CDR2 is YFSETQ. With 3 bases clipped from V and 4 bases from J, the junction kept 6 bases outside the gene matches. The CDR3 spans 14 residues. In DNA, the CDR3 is TGCGCCAGCAGCTCGGACAGGGAGTTGTACGAGCAGTACTTC. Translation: CASSSDRELYEQYF.

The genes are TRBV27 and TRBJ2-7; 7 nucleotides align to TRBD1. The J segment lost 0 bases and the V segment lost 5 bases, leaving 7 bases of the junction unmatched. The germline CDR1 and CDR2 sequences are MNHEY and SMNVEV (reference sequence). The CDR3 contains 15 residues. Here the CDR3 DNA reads TGTGCCAGCAGTCCGACAGGGACCTTCTCCTACGAGCAGTACTTC. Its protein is CASSPTGTFSYEQYF.

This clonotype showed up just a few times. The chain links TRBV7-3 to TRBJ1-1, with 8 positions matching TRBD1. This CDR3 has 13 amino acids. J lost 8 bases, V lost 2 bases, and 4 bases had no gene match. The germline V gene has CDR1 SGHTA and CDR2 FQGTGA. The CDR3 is CASSLARGREAFF. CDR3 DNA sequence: TGTGCCAGCAGCTTAGCCAGGGGGCGAGAAGCTTTCTTT.

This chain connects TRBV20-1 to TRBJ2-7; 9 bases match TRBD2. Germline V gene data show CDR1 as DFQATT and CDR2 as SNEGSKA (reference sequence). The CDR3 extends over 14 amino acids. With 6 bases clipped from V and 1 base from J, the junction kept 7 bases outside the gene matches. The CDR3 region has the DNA TGCAGTGCCCCTCTAGCGGGGCGGTCCTACGAGCAGTACTTC. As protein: CSAPLAGRSYEQYF.

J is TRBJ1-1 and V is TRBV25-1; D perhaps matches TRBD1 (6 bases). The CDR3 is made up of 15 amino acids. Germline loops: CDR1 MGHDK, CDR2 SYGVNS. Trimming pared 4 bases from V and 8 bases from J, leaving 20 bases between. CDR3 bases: TGTGCCAGCAGTGGGGGACACCTCCTTAATTCGGAAGCTTTCTTT. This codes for CASSGGHLLNSEAFF.

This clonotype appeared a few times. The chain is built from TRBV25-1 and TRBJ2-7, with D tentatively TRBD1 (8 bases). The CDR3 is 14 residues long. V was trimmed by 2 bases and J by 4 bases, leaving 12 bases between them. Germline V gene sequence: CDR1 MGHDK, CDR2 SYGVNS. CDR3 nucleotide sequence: TGTGCCAGCAGTGAAGACAGGGGAGGGTACGAGCAGTACTTC. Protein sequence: CASSEDRGGYEQYF.

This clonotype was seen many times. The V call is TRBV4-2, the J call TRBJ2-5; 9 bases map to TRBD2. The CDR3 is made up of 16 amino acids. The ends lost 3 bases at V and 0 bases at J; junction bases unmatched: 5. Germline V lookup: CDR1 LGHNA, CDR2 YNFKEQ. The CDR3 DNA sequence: TGTGCCAGCAGCCAGACCAGCGGGGGGAACCAAGAGACCCAGTACTTC. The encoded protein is CASSQTSGGNQETQYF.

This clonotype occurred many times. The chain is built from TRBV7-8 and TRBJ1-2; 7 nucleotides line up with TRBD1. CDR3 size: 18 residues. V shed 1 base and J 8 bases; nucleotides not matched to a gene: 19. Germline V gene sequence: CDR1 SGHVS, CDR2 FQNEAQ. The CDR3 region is CASSLGETGFAHLRGYTF. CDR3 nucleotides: TGTGCCAGCAGCTTAGGGGAGACAGGGTTTGCGCACCTGAGAGGCTACACCTTC.

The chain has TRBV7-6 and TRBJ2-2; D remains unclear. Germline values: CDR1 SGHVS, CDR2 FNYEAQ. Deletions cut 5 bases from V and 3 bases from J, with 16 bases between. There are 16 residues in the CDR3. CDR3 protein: CASSPPSGIYTGELFF. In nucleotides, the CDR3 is TGTGCCAGCAGCCCCCCGAGTGGGATTTACACCGGGGAGCTGTTTTTT.

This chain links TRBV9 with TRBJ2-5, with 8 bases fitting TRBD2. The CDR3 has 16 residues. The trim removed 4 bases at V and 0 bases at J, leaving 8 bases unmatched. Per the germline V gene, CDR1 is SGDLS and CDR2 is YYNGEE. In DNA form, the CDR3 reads TGTGCCAGCAGCCGATTGCCGGGGGGGAACCAAGAGACCCAGTACTTC. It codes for CASSRLPGGNQETQYF.